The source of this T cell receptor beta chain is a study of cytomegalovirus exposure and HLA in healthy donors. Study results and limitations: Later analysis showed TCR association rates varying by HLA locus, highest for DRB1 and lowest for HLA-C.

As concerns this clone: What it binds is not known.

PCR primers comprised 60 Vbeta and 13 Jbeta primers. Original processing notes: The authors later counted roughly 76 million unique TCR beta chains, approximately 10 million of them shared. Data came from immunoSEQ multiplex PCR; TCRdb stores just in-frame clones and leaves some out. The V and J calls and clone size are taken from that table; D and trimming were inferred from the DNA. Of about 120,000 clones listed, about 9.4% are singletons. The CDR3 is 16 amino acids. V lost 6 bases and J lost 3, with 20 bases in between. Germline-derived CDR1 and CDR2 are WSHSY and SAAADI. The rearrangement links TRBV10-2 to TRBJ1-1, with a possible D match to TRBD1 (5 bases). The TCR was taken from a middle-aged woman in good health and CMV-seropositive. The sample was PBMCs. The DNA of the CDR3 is TGCGCCAGCAGCCAGAAGGGGCGAAGGTCGGACACTGAAGCTTTCTTT. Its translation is CASSQKGRRSDTEAFF.